The 27 T cell receptor beta chains presented below share a single source sample, sequenced in a study of PD-1 blockade in mismatch repair-deficient tumors. Clones were sequenced by immunoSEQ multiplex PCR, and TCRdb holds only the in-frame ones, with some missing. The profile covers 56,000 or so clones, with approximately 84% appearing a single time and approximately 8.4% taken by the ten largest. The material was peripheral blood, obtained approximately 18 weeks after starting pembrolizumab. Receptor source: an adult with mismatch repair-deficient cancer.

The chain uses TRBV13 and TRBJ2-1; 8 bases are shared with TRBD2. The CDR3 is 16 amino acids. CDR1 is PRHDT, CDR2 FYEKMQ, per germline (reference sequence). The ends lost 4 bases at V and 1 base at J; junction bases unmatched: 6. CDR3 amino acids: CASSWVAGKSYNEQFF. CDR3 sequence (DNA): TGTGCCAGCAGCTGGGTAGCGGGGAAGTCCTACAATGAGCAGTTCTTC.

The gene calls are TRBV30 and TRBJ2-7; a possible D gene is TRBD2 (7 bases). Germline V gives CDR1 GTSNPN, CDR2 SVGIG (reference sequence). Trimming pared 3 bases from V and 5 bases from J, leaving 20 bases between. The length of the CDR3 is 15 residues. The CDR3, as DNA: TGTGCCTGGAGCGCAGGGGAGGGTGAAATGGACGAGCAGTACTTC. It yields the protein CAWSAGEGEMDEQYF.

This clone has just a few counts. The chain carries TRBV30 and TRBJ1-1, with D hard to call. The CDR3 runs 11 residues. Germline-derived CDR1 and CDR2 are GTSNPN and SVGIG (reference sequence). Here the CDR3 DNA reads TGTGCGATGGAGCGGAACACTGAAGCTTTCTTT. As protein: CAMERNTEAFF.

V usage is TRBV7-8 and J usage is TRBJ2-1; the match to TRBD2 covers 8 bases. CDR3 length: 15 residues. Germline CDR1 is SGHVS and CDR2 is FQNEAQ. Germline trimming cut 1 base from V and 3 bases from J; bases unmatched to any gene: 2. CDR3 DNA: TGTGCCAGCAGCTTAGGAGCGGGAGTCTACAATGAGCAGTTCTTC. The encoded protein is CASSLGAGVYNEQFF. Looking up the rest from reference TRBV7-8 and TRBJ2-1 gives the full variable domain: GAGVSQSPRYKVAKRGQDVALRCDPISGHVSLFWYQQALGQGPEFLTYFQNEAQLDKSGLPSDRFFAERPEGSVSTLKIQRTQQEDSAVYLCASSLGAGVYNEQFFGPGTRLTVL.

The chain is built from TRBV7-8 and TRBJ1-1; perhaps TRBD1 as D (5 bases). V lost 8 bases, J lost 3 bases, and 13 bases lay in between. Germline-derived CDR1 and CDR2 are SGHVS and FQNEAQ. The CDR3 extends over 13 amino acids. In DNA form, the CDR3 reads TGTGCCAGCTCTGGGACGGCTTACACTGAAGCTTTCTTT. Encoded protein: CASSGTAYTEAFF.

DNA for the CDR3: TGCGCCAGCAGCCGCTGGGAAGGACAGGCCTCCTACGAGCAGTACTTC. Translated: CASSRWEGQASYEQYF. The chain couples TRBV4-1 to TRBJ2-7; 7 positions agree with TRBD1. Germline V CDR1 and CDR2: MGHRA, YSYEKL. The CDR3 has 16 amino acids. Unmatched junction bases numbered 9, after V lost 4 bases and J lost 0 bases.

This clone has more than one count but fewer than ten. V and J are TRBV19 and TRBJ1-2, with D hard to call. The CDR3 has 13 residues. The germline CDR1 and CDR2 sequences are LNHDA and SQIVND (reference sequence). V was cut by 3 bases and J by 8 bases, with 13 bases left in between. CDR3 nucleotide sequence: TGTGCCAGTAGTATTAACCCGCGAAGAGGCTACACCTTC. Its protein product is CASSINPRRGYTF. The full variable domain, rest sourced from reference TRBV19 and TRBJ1-2, is DGGITQSPKYLFRKEGQNVTLSCEQNLNHDAMYWYRQDPGQGLRLIYYSQIVNDFQKGDIAEGYSVSREKKESFPLTVTSAQKNPTAFYLCASSINPRRGYTFGSGTRLTVV.

This clone has just a few counts. The chain uses TRBV18 and TRBJ2-5; D unresolved. V was trimmed by 2 bases and J by 4 bases, leaving 5 bases between them. Germline V gene sequence: CDR1 KGHSH, CDR2 LQKENI. The CDR3 spans 12 residues. CDR3 sequence reads: CASSPGTETQYF. CDR3 bases: TGTGCCAGCTCACCAGGTACAGAGACCCAGTACTTC.

The chain couples TRBV15 to TRBJ2-7, with 7 bases that match TRBD1. The CDR3 is made up of 13 amino acids. Germline trimming cut 5 bases from V and 4 bases from J; bases unmatched to any gene: 5. Germline V CDR1 and CDR2: LNHNV, YYDKDF (reference sequence). The CDR3 DNA follows: TGTGCCACCAGCCTCGGACAGGAATACGAGCAGTACTTC. Protein product: CATSLGQEYEQYF.

In its sample, this clone was seen once. The V call is TRBV9, the J call TRBJ2-7; D tentatively reads TRBD1 or TRBD2 (5 bases each). Germline V CDR1 and CDR2: SGDLS, YYNGEE. The CDR3 loop spans 13 amino acids. V was trimmed by 2 bases and J by 5 bases, leaving 11 bases between them. In nucleotides, the CDR3 is TGTGCCAGCAGCGTTGGTTGGGGGAACGAGCAGTACTTC. Translation gives CASSVGWGNEQYF.

The chain uses TRBV4-1 and TRBJ2-5; 9 bases align to TRBD2. The CDR3 is 16 residues long. V lost 1 base, J lost 2 bases, and 5 bases stayed unmatched. Germline V CDR1 and CDR2: MGHRA, YSYEKL. CDR3 loop: CASSQVWREGQETQYF. The CDR3 region has the DNA TGCGCCAGCAGCCAAGTTTGGCGGGAGGGACAAGAGACCCAGTACTTC.

The chain combines TRBV6-4 with TRBJ2-2, with 10 bases identical to TRBD2. The ends lost 8 bases at V and 1 base at J; junction bases unmatched: 4. The germline V gene encodes CDR1 MRHNA and CDR2 SNTAGT. The CDR3 has 15 residues. The CDR3 protein is CASGRTSGNTGELFF. Written as DNA, the CDR3 is TGTGCCAGCGGAAGGACTAGCGGGAACACCGGGGAGCTGTTTTTT.

This clone has only a few counts. CDR3 loop: CASSLVPSGRFGEQFF. The CDR3 DNA reads TGTGCCAGCAGCTTAGTTCCTAGCGGGAGATTCGGTGAGCAGTTCTTC. The chain links TRBV7-9 to TRBJ2-1; 10 bases map to TRBD2. Germline-derived CDR1 and CDR2 are SEHNR and FQNEAQ (reference sequence). The CDR3 runs 16 residues. V was pared by 1 base and J by 9 bases, with 9 bases of the junction left unmatched.

The J gene is TRBJ2-2, the V gene TRBV7-8; 13 bases map to TRBD2. This CDR3 has 16 residues. Trimming took 6 bases from V and 5 from J; bases not matched to a gene: 6. Germline CDR1 and CDR2: SGHVS and FQNEAQ. The DNA for the CDR3 is TGTGCCAGCAGGAGGACTAGCGGGAGTTTGACCGGGGAGCTGTTTTTT. It specifies CASRRTSGSLTGELFF. Full variable domain (rest looked up from reference TRBV7-8 and TRBJ2-2): GAGVSQSPRYKVAKRGQDVALRCDPISGHVSLFWYQQALGQGPEFLTYFQNEAQLDKSGLPSDRFFAERPEGSVSTLKIQRTQQEDSAVYLCASRRTSGSLTGELFFGEGSRLTVL.

This clone was detected only once. V usage is TRBV9 and J usage is TRBJ2-7; TRBD1 aligns across 7 bases. V shed 4 bases and J 3 bases; nucleotides not matched to a gene: 4. The CDR3 contains 13 residues. CDR1 is SGDLS and CDR2 is YYNGEE in the germline V gene. CDR3 loop: CASSFRQGYEQYF. CDR3 DNA: TGTGCCAGCAGCTTTAGACAGGGCTACGAGCAGTACTTC.

As to this clone: The germline gene is not matched at one end of the junction; a read error may be the cause. The chain joins TRBV20-1 to TRBJ2-3; the match to TRBD2 covers 8 bases. Germline V gene data show CDR1 as DFQATT and CDR2 as SNEGSKA (reference sequence). This CDR3 region has 11 residues. DNA for the CDR3: TGCAGTGCGCCCGCTAGCGGGTTCGAATCTTTT. Translation gives CSAPASGFESF.

V is TRBV9 and J is TRBJ2-2; TRBD1 matches 10 bases. The CDR3 runs to 15 residues. The V segment lost 3 bases and the J segment 8 bases; nucleotides outside the gene matches: 7. The germline gives CDR1 SGDLS, CDR2 YYNGEE. CDR3 sequence reads: CASSGRDRGLGELFF. In DNA, the CDR3 is TGTGCCAGCAGCGGCCGGGACAGGGGTTTGGGGGAGCTGTTTTTT.

Written as DNA, the CDR3 is TGTGCCAGCAGCGTAGTGTCTAACTCTGGGGCCAACGTCCTGACTTTC. Translation: CASSVVSNSGANVLTF. The chain employs TRBV9 and TRBJ2-6; D is unclear. CDR1 and CDR2 (germline): SGDLS, YYNGEE. Between the trimmed V and J ends, which lost 0 bases and 0 bases, there was a span of 7 bases. This CDR3 has 16 amino acids.

This clone occurred once. The chain links TRBV5-4 to TRBJ2-1; 13 bases map to TRBD2. This CDR3 contains 16 residues. Trimming at V came to 4 bases and at J to 10 bases, leaving 11 bases not matched to a gene. CDR1 and CDR2 (germline): SGHNT, YYREEE (reference sequence). The chain's CDR3 is CASSSRTSGRAGEQFF. The DNA of the CDR3 is TGTGCCAGCAGCAGTCGAACTAGCGGGAGGGCAGGGGAGCAGTTCTTC.

This clone came up a few times. The V and J genes are TRBV10-2 and TRBJ2-1; 13 nucleotides line up with TRBD2. Germline trimming cut 8 bases from V and 8 bases from J; bases unmatched to any gene: 18. In germline, CDR1 is WSHSY, CDR2 SAAADI. There are 18 residues in the CDR3. The CDR3 coding sequence is TGCGCCAGCGGGTTTGGGACTAGCGGGAATGTGGATTTGTATGAGCAGTTCTTC. Residues: CASGFGTSGNVDLYEQFF.

V is TRBV7-2 and J is TRBJ2-2; 7 bases match TRBD2. V gave up 4 bases and J gave up 2 bases; unmatched junction bases: 4. Germline V gene sequence: CDR1 SGHTA, CDR2 FQGNSA. This CDR3 region has 15 residues. CDR3 amino acids: CASSWAGVNTGELFF. CDR3 bases: TGTGCCAGCAGCTGGGCGGGGGTAAACACCGGGGAGCTGTTTTTT.

The chain recombines TRBV30 with TRBJ1-4; 7 nucleotides match TRBD1. Germline V gene data show CDR1 as GTSNPN and CDR2 as SVGIG (reference sequence). The ends lost 0 bases at V and 6 bases at J; junction bases unmatched: 4. There are 14 residues in the CDR3. CDR3 loop: CAWSVKGAHEKLFF. The CDR3 nucleotides read TGTGCCTGGAGTGTAAAGGGGGCGCATGAAAAACTGTTTTTT.

The genes are TRBV4-1 and TRBJ2-7; D gene uncertain. CDR3 length: 16 residues. Trimming took off 1 base at V and 0 bases at J, with 13 bases between the two ends. CDR1 and CDR2 (germline): MGHRA, YSYEKL. The DNA for the CDR3 is TGCGCCAGCAGCCAAGGGACGGCTACGAGCTCCTACGAGCAGTACTTC. This encodes CASSQGTATSSYEQYF.

The rearrangement uses TRBV7-9 and TRBJ2-2, with 10 positions matching TRBD1. J gave up 4 bases and V 3 bases, and 5 bases lay outside the gene matches. Germline V gene sequence: CDR1 SEHNR, CDR2 FQNEAQ (reference sequence). The CDR3 length is 16 residues. CDR3 sequence (DNA): TGTGCCAGCAGCTTTTCCGGGACAGGGGTCACCGGGGAGCTGTTTTTT. Its protein is CASSFSGTGVTGELFF.

V usage is TRBV29-1 and J usage is TRBJ1-2; no firm D call. Germline lookup yields CDR1 SQVTM and CDR2 ANQGSEA. Trimming removed 2 bases at V and 1 base at J, with 14 bases between. The CDR3 length is 15 residues. The CDR3 DNA sequence: TGCAGCGTTGAATCGGTGGTCGGCATTAACTATGGCTACACCTTC. Amino acids: CSVESVVGINYGYTF.

V is TRBV5-1 and J is TRBJ1-2; unclear D gene. This CDR3 has 12 amino acids. CDR1 is SGHRS and CDR2 is YFSETQ in the germline V gene. V was shortened by 4 bases and J by 4 bases, with 8 bases between the two germline ends. DNA of the CDR3: TGCGCCAGCAGCGAAACAGTCTATGGCTACACCTTC. It yields the protein CASSETVYGYTF.

J is TRBJ2-1 and V is TRBV10-3; no clear D gene. V was pared by 8 bases and J by 4 bases, with 12 bases between. CDR3 size: 13 residues. Germline V gene data show CDR1 as ENHRY and CDR2 as SYGVKD. The CDR3 region is CAIARDPYNEQFF. CDR3 nucleotide sequence: TGTGCCATCGCTAGGGATCCGTACAATGAGCAGTTCTTC.